This T cell receptor (beta chain) was identified during a study of cytomegalovirus exposure and HLA in healthy donors. Points from the study as a whole: CMV serostatus was the sole immune exposure information available.

Germline trimming cut 5 bases from V and 5 bases from J; bases unmatched to any gene: 9. Germline loops: CDR1 SGDLS, CDR2 YYNGEE. The CDR3 extends over 14 amino acids. A multiplex PCR was run with 60 Vbeta primers and 13 Jbeta primers. Produced via immunoSEQ multiplex PCR; TCRdb's table is partial and in-frame only. The sample totals 60,000 to 75,000 clones; its top ten clones hold 1.5% to 2%. Turning to this clone: Its antigen is currently unknown.

The chain uses TRBV9 and TRBJ2-7; 8 bases are shared with TRBD1. The origin of this receptor is a woman aged 25 to 39 in good health and CMV-seronegative. Source material: PBMCs. The CDR3 DNA reads TGTGCCAGCAGTGCCGCCGGGACAGGCGACGAGCAGTACTTC. Its protein is CASSAAGTGDEQYF.